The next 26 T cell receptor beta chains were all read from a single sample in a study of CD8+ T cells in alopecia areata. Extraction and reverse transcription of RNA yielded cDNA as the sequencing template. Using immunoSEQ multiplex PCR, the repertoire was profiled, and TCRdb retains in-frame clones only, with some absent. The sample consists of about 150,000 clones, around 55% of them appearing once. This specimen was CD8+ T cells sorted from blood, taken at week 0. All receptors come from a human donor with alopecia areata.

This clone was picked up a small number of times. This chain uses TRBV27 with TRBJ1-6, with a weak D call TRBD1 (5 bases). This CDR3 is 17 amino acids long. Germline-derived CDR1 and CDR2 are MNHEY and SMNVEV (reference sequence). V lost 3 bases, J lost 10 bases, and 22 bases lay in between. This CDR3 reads CASSLGQGWAGESPLHF. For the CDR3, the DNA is TGTGCCAGCAGTTTGGGTCAGGGTTGGGCTGGGGAATCACCCCTCCACTTT.

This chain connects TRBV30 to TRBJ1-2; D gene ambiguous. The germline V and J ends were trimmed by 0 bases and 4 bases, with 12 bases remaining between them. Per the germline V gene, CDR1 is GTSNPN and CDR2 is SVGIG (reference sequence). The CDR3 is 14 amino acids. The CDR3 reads CAWSVGPIGYGYTF. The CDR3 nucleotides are TGTGCCTGGAGTGTAGGTCCGATCGGCTATGGCTACACCTTC.

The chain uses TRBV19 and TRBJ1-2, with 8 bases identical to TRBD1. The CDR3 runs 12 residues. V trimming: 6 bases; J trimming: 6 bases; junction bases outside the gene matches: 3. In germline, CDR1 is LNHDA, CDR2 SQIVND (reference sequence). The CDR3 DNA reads TGTGCCAGTAGCTCAGGGGGCGATGGCTACACCTTC. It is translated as CASSSGGDGYTF.

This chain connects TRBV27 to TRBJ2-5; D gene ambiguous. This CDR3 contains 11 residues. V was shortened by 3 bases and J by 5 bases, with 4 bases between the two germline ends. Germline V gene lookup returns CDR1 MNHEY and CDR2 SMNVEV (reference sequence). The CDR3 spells CASSFDETQYF. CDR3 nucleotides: TGTGCCAGCAGTTTTGATGAGACCCAGTACTTC.

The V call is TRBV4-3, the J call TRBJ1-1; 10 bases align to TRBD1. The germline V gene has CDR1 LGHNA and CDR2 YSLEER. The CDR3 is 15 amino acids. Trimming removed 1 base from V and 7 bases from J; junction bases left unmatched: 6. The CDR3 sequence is CASSQVWDRGVEAFF. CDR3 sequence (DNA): TGCGCCAGCAGCCAAGTTTGGGACAGGGGTGTTGAAGCTTTCTTT.

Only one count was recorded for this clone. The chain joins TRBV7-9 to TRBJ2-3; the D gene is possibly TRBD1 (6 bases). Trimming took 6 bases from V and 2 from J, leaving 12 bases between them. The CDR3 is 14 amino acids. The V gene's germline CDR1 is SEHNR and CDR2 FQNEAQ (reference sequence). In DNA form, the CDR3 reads TGTGCCAGCAGTGGACAGAGTACCACAGATACGCAGTATTTT. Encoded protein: CASSGQSTTDTQYF. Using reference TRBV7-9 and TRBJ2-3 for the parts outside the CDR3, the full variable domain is DTGVSQNPRHKITKRGQNVTFRCDPISEHNRLYWYRQTLGQGPEFLTYFQNEAQLEKSRLLSDRFSAERPKGSFSTLEIQRTEQGDSAMYLCASSGQSTTDTQYFGPGTRLTVL.

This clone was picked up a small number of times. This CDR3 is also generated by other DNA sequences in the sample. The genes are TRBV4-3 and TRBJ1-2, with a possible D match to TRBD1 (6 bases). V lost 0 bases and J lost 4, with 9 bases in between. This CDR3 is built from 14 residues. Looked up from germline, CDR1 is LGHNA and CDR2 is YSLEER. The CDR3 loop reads CASSQDRGGYGYTF. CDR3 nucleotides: TGCGCCAGCAGCCAAGATAGGGGGGGCTATGGCTACACCTTC.

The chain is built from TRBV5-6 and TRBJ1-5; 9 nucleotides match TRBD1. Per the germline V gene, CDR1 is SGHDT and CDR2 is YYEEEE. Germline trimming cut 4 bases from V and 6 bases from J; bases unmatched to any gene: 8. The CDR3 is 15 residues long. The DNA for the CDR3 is TGTGCCAGCAGCGCCTGGACAGGGGCGGCTCAGCCCCAGCATTTT. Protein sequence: CASSAWTGAAQPQHF.

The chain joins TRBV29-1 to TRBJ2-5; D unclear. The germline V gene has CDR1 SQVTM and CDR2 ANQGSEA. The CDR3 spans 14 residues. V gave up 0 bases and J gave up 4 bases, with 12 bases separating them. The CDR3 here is CSVEDEVLGETQYF. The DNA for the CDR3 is TGCAGCGTTGAAGATGAGGTTCTAGGAGAGACCCAGTACTTC.

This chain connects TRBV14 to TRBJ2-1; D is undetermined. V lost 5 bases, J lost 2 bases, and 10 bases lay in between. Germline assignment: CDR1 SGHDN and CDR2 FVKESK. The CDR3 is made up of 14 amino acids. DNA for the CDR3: TGTGCCAGCAGCGCGTCAGACACCTACAATGAGCAGTTCTTC. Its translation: CASSASDTYNEQFF.

In nucleotides, the CDR3 is TGTGCCTGGAGTACGGAAAAGGGGAGCGGGGGGCCGAGGGATGAGCAGTTCTTC. Amino acids: CAWSTEKGSGGPRDEQFF. The V call is TRBV30, the J call TRBJ2-1; TRBD2 matches 9 bases. CDR3 length: 18 residues. The junction had 19 bases not matched to a gene; V was cut back by 2 bases and J by 8 bases. CDR1 and CDR2 (germline): GTSNPN, SVGIG (reference sequence).

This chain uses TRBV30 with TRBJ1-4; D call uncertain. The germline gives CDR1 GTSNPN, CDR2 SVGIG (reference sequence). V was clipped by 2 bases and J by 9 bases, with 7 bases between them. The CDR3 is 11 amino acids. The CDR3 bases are TGTGCCTGGAGTCACGGGAAAAAACTGTTTTTT. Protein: CAWSHGKKLFF.

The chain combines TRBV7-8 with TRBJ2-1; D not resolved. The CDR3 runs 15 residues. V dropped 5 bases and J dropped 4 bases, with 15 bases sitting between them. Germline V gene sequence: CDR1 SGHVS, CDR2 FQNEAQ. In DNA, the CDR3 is TGTGCCAGCAGCCCCATTCCCGACGGATACAATGAGCAGTTCTTC. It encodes CASSPIPDGYNEQFF. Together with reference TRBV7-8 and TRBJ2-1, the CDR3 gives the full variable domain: GAGVSQSPRYKVAKRGQDVALRCDPISGHVSLFWYQQALGQGPEFLTYFQNEAQLDKSGLPSDRFFAERPEGSVSTLKIQRTQQEDSAVYLCASSPIPDGYNEQFFGPGTRLTVL.

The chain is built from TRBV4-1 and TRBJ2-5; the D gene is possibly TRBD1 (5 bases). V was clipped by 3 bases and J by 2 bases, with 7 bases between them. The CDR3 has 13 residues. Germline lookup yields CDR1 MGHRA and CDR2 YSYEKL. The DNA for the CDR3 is TGCGCCAGCAGCCAGGACACACAAGAGACCCAGTACTTC. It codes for CASSQDTQETQYF.

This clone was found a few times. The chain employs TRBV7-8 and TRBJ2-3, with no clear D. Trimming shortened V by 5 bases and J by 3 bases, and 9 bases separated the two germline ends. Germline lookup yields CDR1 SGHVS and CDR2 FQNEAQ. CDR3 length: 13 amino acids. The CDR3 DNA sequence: TGTGCCAGCAGCCCCCTCAGGACAGATACGCAGTATTTT. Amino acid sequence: CASSPLRTDTQYF. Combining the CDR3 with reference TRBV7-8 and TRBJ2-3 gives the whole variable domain GAGVSQSPRYKVAKRGQDVALRCDPISGHVSLFWYQQALGQGPEFLTYFQNEAQLDKSGLPSDRFFAERPEGSVSTLKIQRTQQEDSAVYLCASSPLRTDTQYFGPGTRLTVL.

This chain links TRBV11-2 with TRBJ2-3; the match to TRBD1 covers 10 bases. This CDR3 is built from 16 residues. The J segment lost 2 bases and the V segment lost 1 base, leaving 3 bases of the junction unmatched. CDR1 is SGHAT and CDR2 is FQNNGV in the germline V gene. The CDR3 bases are TGTGCCAGCAGCTTAGGGACAGGGGGGGCCACAGATACGCAGTATTTT. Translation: CASSLGTGGATDTQYF.

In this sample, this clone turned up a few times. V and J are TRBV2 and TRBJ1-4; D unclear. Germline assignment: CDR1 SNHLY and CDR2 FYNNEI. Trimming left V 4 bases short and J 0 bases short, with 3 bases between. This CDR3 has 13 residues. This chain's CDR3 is CASSVATNEKLFF. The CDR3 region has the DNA TGTGCCAGCAGTGTCGCAACTAATGAAAAACTGTTTTTT. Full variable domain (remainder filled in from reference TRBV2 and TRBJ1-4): EPEVTQTPSHQVTQMGQEVILRCVPISNHLYFYWYRQILGQKVEFLVSFYNNEISEKSEIFDDQFSVERPDGSNFTLKIRSTKLEDSAMYFCASSVATNEKLFFGSGTQLSVL.

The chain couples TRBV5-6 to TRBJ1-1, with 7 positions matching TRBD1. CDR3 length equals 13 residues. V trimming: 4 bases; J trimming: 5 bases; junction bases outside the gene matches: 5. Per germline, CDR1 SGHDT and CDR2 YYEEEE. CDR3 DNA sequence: TGTGCCAGCAGCGTACTACAGGGGACTGAAGCTTTCTTT. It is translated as CASSVLQGTEAFF.

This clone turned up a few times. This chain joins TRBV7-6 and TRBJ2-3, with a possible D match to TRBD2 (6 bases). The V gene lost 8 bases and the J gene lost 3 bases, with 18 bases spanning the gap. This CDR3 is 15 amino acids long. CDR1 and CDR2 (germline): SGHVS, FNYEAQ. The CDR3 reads CASSPAGGLTDTQYF. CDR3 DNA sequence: TGTGCCAGCTCTCCCGCCGGGGGTCTTACAGATACGCAGTATTTT.

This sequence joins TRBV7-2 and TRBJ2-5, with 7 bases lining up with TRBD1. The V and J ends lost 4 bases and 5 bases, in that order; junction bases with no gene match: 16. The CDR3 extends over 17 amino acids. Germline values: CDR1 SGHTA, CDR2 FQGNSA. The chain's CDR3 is CASSSPDRDGVWETQYF. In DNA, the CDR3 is TGTGCCAGCAGCTCACCTGACAGGGACGGCGTTTGGGAGACCCAGTACTTC.

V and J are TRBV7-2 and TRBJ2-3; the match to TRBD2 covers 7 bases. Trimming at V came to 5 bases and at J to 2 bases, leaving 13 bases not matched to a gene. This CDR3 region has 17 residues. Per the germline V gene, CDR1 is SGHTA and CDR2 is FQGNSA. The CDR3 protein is CASSVPDERGSTDTQYF. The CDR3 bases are TGTGCCAGCAGCGTACCAGATGAGCGGGGATCCACAGATACGCAGTATTTT.

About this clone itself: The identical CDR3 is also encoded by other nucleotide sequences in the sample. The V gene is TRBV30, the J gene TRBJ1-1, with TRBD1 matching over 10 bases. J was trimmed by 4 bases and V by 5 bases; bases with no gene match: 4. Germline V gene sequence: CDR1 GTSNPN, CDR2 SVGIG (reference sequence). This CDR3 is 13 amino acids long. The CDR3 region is CAWSDRGGTEAFF. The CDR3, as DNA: TGTGCCTGGTCGGACAGGGGGGGCACTGAAGCTTTCTTT. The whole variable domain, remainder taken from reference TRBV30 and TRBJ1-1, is SQTIHQWPATLVQPVGSPLSLECTVEGTSNPNLYWYRQAAGRGLQLLFYSVGIGQISSEVPQNLSASRPQDRQFILSSKKLLLSDSGFYLCAWSDRGGTEAFFGQGTRLTVV.

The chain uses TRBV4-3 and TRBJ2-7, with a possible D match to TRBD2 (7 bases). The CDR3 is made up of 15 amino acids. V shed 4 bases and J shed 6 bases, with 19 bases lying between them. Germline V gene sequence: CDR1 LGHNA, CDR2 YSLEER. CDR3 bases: TGCGCCAGCAGCCCGTCCGAGGGGGGGCACACCGAGCAGTACTTC. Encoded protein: CASSPSEGGHTEQYF.

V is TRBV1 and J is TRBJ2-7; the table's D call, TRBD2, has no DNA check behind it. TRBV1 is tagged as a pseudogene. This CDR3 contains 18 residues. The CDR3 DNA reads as TGCACCAGCAGCCAAGGGGCTAGCGGGGGGACCGGCTCCTACGAGCAGTACTTC. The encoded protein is CTSSQGASGGTGSYEQYF.

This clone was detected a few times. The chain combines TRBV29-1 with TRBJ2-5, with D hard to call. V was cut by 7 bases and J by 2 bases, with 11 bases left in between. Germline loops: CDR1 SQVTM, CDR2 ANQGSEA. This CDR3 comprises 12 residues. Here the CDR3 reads CSGRTDQETQYF. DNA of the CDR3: TGCAGCGGGCGTACTGATCAAGAGACCCAGTACTTC.

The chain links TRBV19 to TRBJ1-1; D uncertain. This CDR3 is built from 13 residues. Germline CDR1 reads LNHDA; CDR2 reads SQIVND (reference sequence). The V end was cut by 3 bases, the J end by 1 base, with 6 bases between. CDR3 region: CASSMRPNTEAFF. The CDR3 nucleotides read TGTGCCAGTAGTATGAGGCCGAACACTGAAGCTTTCTTT.